The 27 T cell receptor beta chains listed next were all sequenced from one sample in a study of T-cell reconstitution after alpha-beta-depleted transplantation in children (dated by TCRdb to 2016 to 2017). This sample's treatment or condition label indicates: allogeneic hematopoietic cell transplantation with graft depleted of TCRalphabeta T cells and CD19 B cells. Library preparation was by PCR. The sequencing machine was an Illumina HiSeq 2500. TCR libraries were prepared with molecular barcoding, using unique molecular identifiers to normalize TCRbeta repertoire quantification. TCRdb passed the public sequencing reads through fastp at Q25 and MiXCR, retaining productive beta sequences. Each record represents a unique CDR3 protein, reported with the most common genes and DNA among its rows. This sample is represented by some 840,000 distinct CDR3 sequences; 16% of them were singletons. The ten most abundant clones make up about 5% of the sample.

Sequenced material: PBMCs, mostly from graft donor cells, taken 360 days after TCRalphabeta/CD19-depleted stem cell transplant. The receptors were sampled from a male patient younger than 18 who had a stem cell transplant for acute lymphoblastic leukemia, so the T cells may come from the graft donor.

This clonotype was recorded a few times. The V gene is TRBV9, the J gene TRBJ2-1; TRBD2 aligns across 8 bases. The V segment lost 0 bases and the J segment 2 bases; nucleotides outside the gene matches: 4. Germline-derived CDR1 and CDR2 are SGDLS and YYNGEE. The CDR3 covers 16 residues. The CDR3 DNA follows: TGTGCCAGCAGCGTAGGTGCGGGAGGTCCCTACAATGAGCAGTTCTTC. Residues: CASSVGAGGPYNEQFF.

The chain carries TRBV6-5 and TRBJ1-3; possibly TRBD1 for D (5 bases). Germline V gene data show CDR1 as MNHEY and CDR2 as SVGAGI. The CDR3 runs 15 residues. Trimming stripped 2 bases from V and 0 bases from J, with 8 bases between. This CDR3 reads CASSYGQGSGNTIYF. CDR3 nucleotide sequence: TGTGCCAGCAGTTACGGCCAGGGCTCTGGAAACACCATATATTTT.

This chain links TRBV6-1 with TRBJ2-5; 9 bases align to TRBD2. The CDR3 is 15 residues long. Trimming took 6 bases from V and 4 from J; bases not matched to a gene: 9. CDR1 is MNHNS, CDR2 SASEGT, per germline. CDR3 sequence reads: CASRSRGLARETQYF. Written as DNA, the CDR3 is TGTGCCAGCAGAAGCAGAGGACTAGCGCGAGAGACCCAGTACTTC.

The chain links TRBV7-3 to TRBJ2-3, with 7 bases lining up with TRBD2. V gave up 1 base and J gave up 4 bases; unmatched junction bases: 8. Looked up from germline, CDR1 is SGHTA and CDR2 is FQGTGA. This CDR3 contains 16 residues. CDR3 in DNA: TGTGCCAGCAGCTTAATGGCGGGGGACTGGCCAGATACGCAGTATTTT. Translation: CASSLMAGDWPDTQYF. Together with reference TRBV7-3 and TRBJ2-3, the CDR3 gives the full variable domain: GAGVSQTPSNKVTEKGKYVELRCDPISGHTALYWYRQSLGQGPEFLIYFQGTGAADDSGLPNDRFFAVRPEGSVSTLKIQRTERGDSAVYLCASSLMAGDWPDTQYFGPGTRLTVL.

The table lists this clonotype with a few counts. The rearrangement links TRBV6-2 or TRBV6-3 to TRBJ2-2; 7 bases agree with TRBD2. The CDR3 runs 15 residues. The trim removed 10 bases at V and 7 bases at J, leaving 15 bases unmatched. Germline V gene sequence: CDR1 MNHEY, CDR2 SVGEGT. The CDR3 nucleotides read TGTGCCACGAGATTAGCGGGCCCCGGCAGCGGGGAGCTGTTTTTT. This codes for CATRLAGPGSGELFF.

In this sample, this clonotype turned up many times. V is TRBV12-3 or TRBV12-4 and J is TRBJ2-3, with a tentative D call TRBD2 (5 bases). Trimming removed 5 bases from V and 2 bases from J, with 11 bases in between. There are 14 residues in the CDR3. Here the CDR3 DNA reads TGTGCCAGCAGTGAACAGCGGAACACAGATACGCAGTATTTT. It is translated as CASSEQRNTDTQYF.

This clonotype was seen only a few times. The chain has TRBV6-5 and TRBJ2-1; 8 bases map to TRBD1. Trimming removed 0 bases from V and 8 bases from J; junction bases left unmatched: 0. Per the germline V gene, CDR1 is MNHEY and CDR2 is SVGAGI. The CDR3 contains 13 residues. The CDR3 spells CASSYSDRDEQFF. CDR3 in DNA: TGTGCCAGCAGTTACTCGGACAGGGATGAGCAGTTCTTC.

At least ten counts were recorded for this clonotype. The genes are TRBV7-3 and TRBJ2-1, with 10 nucleotides matching TRBD2. The J segment lost 2 bases and the V segment lost 2 bases, leaving 3 bases of the junction unmatched. The CDR3 has 16 residues. The V gene's germline CDR1 is SGHTA and CDR2 FQGTGA. Here the CDR3 reads CASSLGGLAAYNEQFF. The CDR3 coding sequence is TGTGCCAGCAGCTTAGGTGGACTAGCGGCCTACAATGAGCAGTTCTTC.

The V call is TRBV11-2, the J call TRBJ2-5, with D perhaps TRBD2 (5 bases). Germline V gene data show CDR1 as SGHAT and CDR2 as FQNNGV. The CDR3 has 14 amino acids. Trimming removed 6 bases at V and 5 bases at J, with 16 bases between. CDR3 sequence reads: CASRPAGISETQYF. The CDR3 region has the DNA TGTGCCAGCAGACCGGCCGGGATCAGCGAGACCCAGTACTTC.

The chain joins TRBV11-2 to TRBJ2-3, with a possible D match to TRBD1 (6 bases). This CDR3 has 18 residues. Trimming stripped 1 base from V and 2 bases from J, with 19 bases between. CDR1 and CDR2 from the germline V gene are SGHAT and FQNNGV. As DNA, the CDR3 is TGTGCCAGCAGCTTAGTAGGTCGCCCGGACAGCCTCACAGATACGCAGTATTTT. Translation: CASSLVGRPDSLTDTQYF.

This sequence joins TRBV29-1 and TRBJ1-3, with TRBD1 as a possible D gene (6 bases). The V gene lost 4 bases and the J gene lost 0 bases, with 13 bases spanning the gap. Germline CDR1 SQVTM, CDR2 ANQGSEA. The CDR3 covers 15 residues. The CDR3 spells CSVVGGGSSGNTIYF. CDR3 DNA sequence: TGCAGCGTTGTAGGGGGGGGCAGCTCTGGAAACACCATATATTTT.

This chain joins TRBV24-1 and TRBJ2-3, with a possible D match to TRBD1 (5 bases). V lost 2 bases to trimming and J lost 6 bases, with 17 bases between them. CDR1 is KGHDR, CDR2 SFDVKD, per germline. This CDR3 is built from 16 residues. The DNA for the CDR3 is TGTGCCACCAGTGATTCCAGACAGATCAAAGGGGATACGCAGTATTTT. Protein: CATSDSRQIKGDTQYF.

This chain links TRBV12-3 or TRBV12-4 with TRBJ2-7, with 9 bases aligning to TRBD2. With 6 bases clipped from V and 7 bases from J, the junction kept 7 bases outside the gene matches. This CDR3 is 13 amino acids long. CDR3 protein: CASSPTSGLEQYF. The CDR3 DNA sequence: TGTGCCAGCAGCCCGACTAGCGGCCTGGAGCAGTACTTC.

This clonotype showed up just a few times. The chain is built from TRBV7-8 and TRBJ1-1; tentatively, D is TRBD1 (5 bases). This CDR3 is 15 amino acids long. V shed 1 base and J shed 1 base, with 10 bases lying between them. Germline CDR1 SGHVS, CDR2 FQNEAQ. The CDR3 nucleotides read TGTGCCAGCAGCTTAGGATCTGGGGGGAACACTGAAGCTTTCTTT. Residues: CASSLGSGGNTEAFF.

This clonotype was seen a few times. The chain joins TRBV5-1 to TRBJ2-7; 10 bases are a match to TRBD2. CDR3 length equals 17 residues. V shed 3 bases and J 6 bases; nucleotides not matched to a gene: 15. CDR1 is SGHRS and CDR2 is YFSETQ in the germline V gene. Written as DNA, the CDR3 is TGCGCCAGCAGCTCTCTCCCCGAGGGGCTAGCGGGAGCCGAGCAGTACTTC. Its translation is CASSSLPEGLAGAEQYF.

The genes are TRBV20-1 and TRBJ1-5; 9 bases map to TRBD1. The CDR3 covers 15 residues. With V trimmed by 5 bases and J by 0 bases, 5 bases remained unmatched. Looked up from germline, CDR1 is DFQATT and CDR2 is SNEGSKA (reference sequence). The CDR3 region has the DNA TGCAGTGCTGCGACAGGGGGGTATAGCAATCAGCCCCAGCATTTT. Its protein product is CSAATGGYSNQPQHF.

V usage is TRBV2 and J usage is TRBJ2-1; D remains unclear. This CDR3 region has 12 residues. V was pared by 1 base and J by 9 bases, with 7 bases between. Per the germline V gene, CDR1 is SNHLY and CDR2 is FYNNEI. CDR3 residues: CASSEGKPEQFF. For the CDR3, the DNA is TGTGCCAGCAGTGAAGGGAAGCCTGAGCAGTTCTTC.

The rearrangement links TRBV5-1 to TRBJ2-1, with 10 bases aligning to TRBD1. Germline CDR1 SGHRS, CDR2 YFSETQ. CDR3 length: 14 amino acids. V lost 4 bases to trimming and J lost 9 bases; unmatched junction nucleotides: 7. The CDR3 region is CASSPWTGGREQFF. The CDR3 nucleotides read TGCGCCAGCAGCCCCTGGACAGGGGGGCGTGAGCAGTTCTTC.

The sample holds a few counts of this clonotype. The chain uses TRBV19 and TRBJ2-7; no firm D call. The germline gives CDR1 LNHDA, CDR2 SQIVND (reference sequence). Trimming removed 3 bases from V and 5 bases from J, with 11 bases in between. CDR3 length equals 13 residues. The CDR3 protein is CASSMVGTDEQYF. The DNA for the CDR3 is TGTGCCAGTAGTATGGTAGGTACTGACGAGCAGTACTTC.

This clonotype was observed a few times. V usage is TRBV10-2 and J usage is TRBJ2-5; 9 nucleotides match TRBD2. V gave up 2 bases and J gave up 3 bases; unmatched junction bases: 7. CDR3 length: 16 residues. Germline lookup yields CDR1 WSHSY and CDR2 SAAADI. The CDR3: CASSEGSGRFEETQYF. Here the CDR3 DNA reads TGCGCCAGCAGTGAGGGTAGCGGGAGATTTGAAGAGACCCAGTACTTC.

V gene TRBV20-1 combines with J gene TRBJ1-5, with 8 bases identical to TRBD1. This CDR3 is built from 15 residues. Germline CDR1 is DFQATT and CDR2 is SNEGSKA (reference sequence). J gave up 0 bases and V 1 base, and 2 bases lay outside the gene matches. CDR3 protein: CSARATGDSNQPQHF. DNA of the CDR3: TGCAGTGCTAGAGCGACAGGGGATAGCAATCAGCCCCAGCATTTT.

The rearrangement uses TRBV12-3 or TRBV12-4 and TRBJ1-5; the D gene is possibly TRBD1 (5 bases). V was cut by 7 bases and J by 1 base, with 11 bases left in between. This CDR3 region has 14 residues. CDR3 in amino acids: CASTVGGSNQPQHF. CDR3 in DNA: TGTGCCAGCACGGTTGGGGGGAGCAATCAGCCCCAGCATTTT.

This chain connects TRBV18 to TRBJ2-1; D unresolved. Trimming removed 0 bases at V and 6 bases at J, with 15 bases between. CDR1 is KGHSH, CDR2 LQKENI, per germline. The CDR3 has 16 amino acids. In DNA, the CDR3 is TGTGCCAGCTCACCACCCCAGCCTTCGGCTACCAATGAGCAGTTCTTC. Translating it yields CASSPPQPSATNEQFF.

This clonotype occurred a few times. J is TRBJ2-7 and V is TRBV5-1; 8 nucleotides align to TRBD1. The germline V gene encodes CDR1 SGHRS and CDR2 YFSETQ. V dropped 2 bases and J dropped 6; count of bases not matched to a gene: 22. The CDR3 runs 19 residues. CDR3 in DNA: TGCGCCAGCAGCTTCCCCGATTGGACAGGGCGATTCCCCCTAATCGAGCAGTACTTC. Protein product: CASSFPDWTGRFPLIEQYF.

This clonotype turned up a few times. J is TRBJ2-3 and V is TRBV24-1; no reliable D call. V was clipped by 5 bases and J by 6 bases, with 11 bases between them. Germline CDR1 KGHDR, CDR2 SFDVKD. This CDR3 spans 13 amino acids. CDR3 protein: CATSGSPHDTQYF. Here the CDR3 DNA reads TGTGCCACCAGTGGTTCCCCTCACGATACGCAGTATTTT.

The rearrangement uses TRBV15 and TRBJ2-1, with 9 positions matching TRBD2. The CDR3 has 16 amino acids. Per the germline V gene, CDR1 is LNHNV and CDR2 is YYDKDF (reference sequence). After removal of 5 bases from V and 7 bases from J, the junction contained 12 bases not matched to a gene. In DNA, the CDR3 is TGTGCCACCAGCGGTGGAGGGAGCGGGAGGTTAAATGAGCAGTTCTTC. Encoded protein: CATSGGGSGRLNEQFF.

Only a few counts were recorded for this clonotype. The V and J genes are TRBV12-3 or TRBV12-4 and TRBJ2-4; D is undetermined. The CDR3 covers 14 residues. The V end was cut by 1 base, the J end by 0 bases, with 4 bases between. The CDR3 spells CASSLDVAKNIQYF. Here the CDR3 DNA reads TGTGCCAGCAGTTTAGACGTAGCCAAAAACATTCAGTACTTC.